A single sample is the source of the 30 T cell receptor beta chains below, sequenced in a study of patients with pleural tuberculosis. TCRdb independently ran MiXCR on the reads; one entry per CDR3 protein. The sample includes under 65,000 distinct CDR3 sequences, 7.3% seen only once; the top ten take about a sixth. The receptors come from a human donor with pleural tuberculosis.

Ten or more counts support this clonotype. The chain's CDR3 is CASSESWGEVTYEQYF. Written as DNA, the CDR3 is TGCGCCAGCAGTGAGTCGTGGGGGGAAGTCACGTACGAGCAGTACTTC. J is TRBJ2-7 and V is TRBV10-2; D might be TRBD2 (6 bases). The CDR3 contains 16 residues. V dropped 0 bases and J dropped 4 bases, with 16 bases sitting between them. Germline lookup yields CDR1 WSHSY and CDR2 SAAADI.

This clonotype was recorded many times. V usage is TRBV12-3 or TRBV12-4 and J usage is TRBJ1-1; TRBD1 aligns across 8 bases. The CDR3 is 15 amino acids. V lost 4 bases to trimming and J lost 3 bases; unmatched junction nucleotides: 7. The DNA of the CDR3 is TGTGCCAGCAGTTCAGAGTCACAGGGGGACACTGAAGCTTTCTTT. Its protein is CASSSESQGDTEAFF.

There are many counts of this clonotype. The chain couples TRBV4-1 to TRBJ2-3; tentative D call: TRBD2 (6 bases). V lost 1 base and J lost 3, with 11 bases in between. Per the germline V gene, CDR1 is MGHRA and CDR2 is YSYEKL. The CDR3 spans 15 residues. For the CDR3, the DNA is TGCGCCAGCAGCCAAGTGAAGGGAGGAACAGATACGCAGTATTTT. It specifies CASSQVKGGTDTQYF.

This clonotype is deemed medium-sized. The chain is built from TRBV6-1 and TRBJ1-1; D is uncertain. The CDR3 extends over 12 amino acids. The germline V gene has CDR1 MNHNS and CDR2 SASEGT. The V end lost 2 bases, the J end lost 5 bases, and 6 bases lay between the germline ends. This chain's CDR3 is CASSEPRTEAFF. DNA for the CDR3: TGTGCCAGCAGTGAACCTAGGACTGAAGCTTTCTTT.

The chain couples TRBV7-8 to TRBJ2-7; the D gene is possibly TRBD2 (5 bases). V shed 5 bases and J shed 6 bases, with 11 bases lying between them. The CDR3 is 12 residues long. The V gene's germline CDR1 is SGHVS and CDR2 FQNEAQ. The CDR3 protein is CASSPPRGEQYF. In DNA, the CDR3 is TGTGCCAGCAGCCCACCCCGGGGCGAGCAGTACTTC.

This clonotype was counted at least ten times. The CDR3 is CSASDDWSSYEQYF. CDR3 nucleotide sequence: TGCAGTGCTAGCGACGACTGGAGCTCCTACGAGCAGTACTTC. V and J are TRBV20-1 and TRBJ2-7; D call uncertain. Germline values: CDR1 DFQATT, CDR2 SNEGSKA (reference sequence). This CDR3 is built from 14 residues. Trimming cost V 3 bases and J 0 bases, with 12 bases left between them.

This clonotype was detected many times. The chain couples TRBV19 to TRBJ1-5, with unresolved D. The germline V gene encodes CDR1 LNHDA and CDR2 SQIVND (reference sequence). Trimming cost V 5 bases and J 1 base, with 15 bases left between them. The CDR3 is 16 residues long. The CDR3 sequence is CASSVNATRSNQPQHF. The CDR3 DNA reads TGTGCCAGTAGTGTGAACGCAACGCGGAGCAATCAGCCCCAGCATTTT. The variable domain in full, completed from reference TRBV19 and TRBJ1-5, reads DGGITQSPKYLFRKEGQNVTLSCEQNLNHDAMYWYRQDPGQGLRLIYYSQIVNDFQKGDIAEGYSVSREKKESFPLTVTSAQKNPTAFYLCASSVNATRSNQPQHFGDGTRLSIL.

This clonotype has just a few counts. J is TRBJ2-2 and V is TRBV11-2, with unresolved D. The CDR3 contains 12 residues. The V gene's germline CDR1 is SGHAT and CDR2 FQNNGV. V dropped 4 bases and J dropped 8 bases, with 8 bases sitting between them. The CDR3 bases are TGTGCCAGCAGCTGGACCCAAGGGGAGCTGTTTTTT. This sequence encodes CASSWTQGELFF.

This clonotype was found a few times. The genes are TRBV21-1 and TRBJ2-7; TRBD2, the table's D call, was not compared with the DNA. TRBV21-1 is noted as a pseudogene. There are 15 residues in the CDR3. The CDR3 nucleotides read TGTGCCAGCAGCAAAGCGGGAGGGTTGAGAAACGAGCAGTACTTC. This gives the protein CASSKAGGLRNEQYF.

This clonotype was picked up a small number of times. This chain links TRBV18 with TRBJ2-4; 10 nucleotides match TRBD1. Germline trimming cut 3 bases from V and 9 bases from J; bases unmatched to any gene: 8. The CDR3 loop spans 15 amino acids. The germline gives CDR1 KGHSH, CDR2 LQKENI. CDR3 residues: CASSPPGQGWTIQYF. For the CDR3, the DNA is TGTGCCAGCTCACCCCCGGGACAGGGGTGGACCATTCAGTACTTC.

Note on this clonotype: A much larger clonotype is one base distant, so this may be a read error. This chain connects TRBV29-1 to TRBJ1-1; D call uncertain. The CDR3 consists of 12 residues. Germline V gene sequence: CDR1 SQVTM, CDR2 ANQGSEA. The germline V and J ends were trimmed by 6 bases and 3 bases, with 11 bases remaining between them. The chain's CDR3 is CSVRRRDTEAFF. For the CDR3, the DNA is TGCAGCGTCAGACGGAGAGACACTGAAGCTTTCTTT.

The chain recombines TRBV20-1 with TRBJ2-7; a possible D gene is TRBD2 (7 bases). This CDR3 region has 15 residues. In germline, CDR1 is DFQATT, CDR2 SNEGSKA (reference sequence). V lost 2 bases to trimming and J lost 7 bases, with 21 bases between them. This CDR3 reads CSARRRGGGAGEQYF. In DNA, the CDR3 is TGCAGTGCTAGAAGAAGAGGGGGAGGGGCTGGGGAGCAGTACTTC.

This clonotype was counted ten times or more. CDR3 sequence reads: CASSPGQGGEQYV. The CDR3 DNA reads as TGTGCCAGCAGCCCAGGACAGGGAGGAGAGCAGTACGTC. The rearrangement uses TRBV11-2 and TRBJ2-7; TRBD1 aligns across 8 bases. Germline lookup yields CDR1 SGHAT and CDR2 FQNNGV. CDR3 length equals 13 residues. Unmatched junction bases numbered 7, after V lost 5 bases and J lost 7 bases.

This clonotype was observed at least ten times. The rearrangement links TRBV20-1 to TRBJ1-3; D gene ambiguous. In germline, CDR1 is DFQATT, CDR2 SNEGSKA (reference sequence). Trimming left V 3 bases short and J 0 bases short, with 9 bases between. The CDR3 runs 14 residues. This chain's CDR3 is CSARTRVSGNTIYF. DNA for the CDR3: TGCAGTGCTAGGACAAGGGTCTCTGGAAACACCATATATTTT.

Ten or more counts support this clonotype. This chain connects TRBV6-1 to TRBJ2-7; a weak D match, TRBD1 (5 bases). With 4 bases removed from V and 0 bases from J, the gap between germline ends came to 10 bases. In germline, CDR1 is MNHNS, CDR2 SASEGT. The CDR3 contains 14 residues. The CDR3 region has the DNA TGTGCCAGCAGTGCAATCAGGGACTCCTACGAGCAGTACGTC. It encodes CASSAIRDSYEQYV.

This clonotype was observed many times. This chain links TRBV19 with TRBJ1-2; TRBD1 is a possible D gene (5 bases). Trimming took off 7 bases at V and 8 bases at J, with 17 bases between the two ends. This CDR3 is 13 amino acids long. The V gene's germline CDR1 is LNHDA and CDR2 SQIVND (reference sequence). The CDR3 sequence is CASINLGQGGYTF. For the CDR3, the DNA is TGTGCCAGTATCAACCTGGGGCAGGGCGGCTACACCTTC.

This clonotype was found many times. CDR3 in amino acids: CASSPGSPETQYF. As DNA, the CDR3 is TGTGCCAGCTCACCAGGTAGTCCGGAGACCCAGTACTTC. V gene TRBV18 combines with J gene TRBJ2-5; no definite D call. The CDR3 contains 13 residues. V was trimmed by 2 bases and J by 5 bases, leaving 9 bases between them. Germline assignment: CDR1 KGHSH and CDR2 LQKENI.

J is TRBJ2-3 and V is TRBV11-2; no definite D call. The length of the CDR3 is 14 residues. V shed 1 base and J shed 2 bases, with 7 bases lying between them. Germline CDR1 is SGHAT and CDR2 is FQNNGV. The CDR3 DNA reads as TGTGCCAGCAGCTTAGGTCCTAACACAGATACGCAGTATTTT. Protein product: CASSLGPNTDTQYF. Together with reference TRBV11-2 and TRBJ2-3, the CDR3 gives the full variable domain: EAGVAQSPRYKIIEKRQSVAFWCNPISGHATLYWYQQILGQGPKLLIQFQNNGVVDDSQLPKDRFSAERLKGVDSTLKIQPAKLEDSAVYLCASSLGPNTDTQYFGPGTRLTVL.

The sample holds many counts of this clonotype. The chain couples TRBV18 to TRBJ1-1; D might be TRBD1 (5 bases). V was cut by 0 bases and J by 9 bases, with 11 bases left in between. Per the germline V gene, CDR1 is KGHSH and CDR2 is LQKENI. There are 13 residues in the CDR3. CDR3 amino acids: CASSPPHRPKAFF. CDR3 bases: TGTGCCAGCTCACCACCGCACAGGCCCAAAGCTTTCTTT.

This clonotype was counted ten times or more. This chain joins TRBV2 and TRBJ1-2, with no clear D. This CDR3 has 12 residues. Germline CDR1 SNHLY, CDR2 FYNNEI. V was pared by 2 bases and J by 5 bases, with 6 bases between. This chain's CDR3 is CASSELGYGYTF. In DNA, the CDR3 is TGTGCCAGCAGTGAATTAGGATATGGCTACACCTTC.

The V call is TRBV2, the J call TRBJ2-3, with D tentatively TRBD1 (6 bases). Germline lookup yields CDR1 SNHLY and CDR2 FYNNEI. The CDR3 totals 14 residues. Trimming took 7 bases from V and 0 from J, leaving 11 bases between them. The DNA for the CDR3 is TGTGCCAGCATTGACAGGAGAAGCACAGATACGCAGTATTTT. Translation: CASIDRRSTDTQYF.

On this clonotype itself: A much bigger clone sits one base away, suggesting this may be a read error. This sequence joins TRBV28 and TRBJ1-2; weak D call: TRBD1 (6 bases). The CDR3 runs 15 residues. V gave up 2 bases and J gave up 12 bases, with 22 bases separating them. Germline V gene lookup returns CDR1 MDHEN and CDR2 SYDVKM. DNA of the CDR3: TGTGCCAGCAGTTTAGCTGGCTCACAGCATGGGGGCCACACCTTC. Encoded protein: CASSLAGSQHGGHTF.

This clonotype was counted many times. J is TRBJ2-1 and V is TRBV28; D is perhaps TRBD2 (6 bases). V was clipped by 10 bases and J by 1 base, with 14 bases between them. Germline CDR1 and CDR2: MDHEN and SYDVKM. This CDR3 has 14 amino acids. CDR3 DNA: TGTGCCACCCTCCCGGGACTTTCCTACAATGAGCAGTTCTTC. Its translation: CATLPGLSYNEQFF. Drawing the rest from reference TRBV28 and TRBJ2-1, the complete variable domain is DVKVTQSSRYLVKRTGEKVFLECVQDMDHENMFWYRQDPGLGLRLIYFSYDVKMKEKGDIPEGYSVSREKKERFSLILESASTNQTSMYLCATLPGLSYNEQFFGPGTRLTVL.

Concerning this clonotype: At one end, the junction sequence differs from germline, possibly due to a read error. CDR3 amino acids: CASTGRNTEELFF. The CDR3 region has the DNA TGCGCCAGCACCGGGAGGAACACCGAGGAGCTGTTTTTT. This rearrangement joins TRBV5-1 to TRBJ2-2; 7 nucleotides align to TRBD2. Per germline, CDR1 SGHRS and CDR2 YFSETQ. This CDR3 is 13 amino acids long.

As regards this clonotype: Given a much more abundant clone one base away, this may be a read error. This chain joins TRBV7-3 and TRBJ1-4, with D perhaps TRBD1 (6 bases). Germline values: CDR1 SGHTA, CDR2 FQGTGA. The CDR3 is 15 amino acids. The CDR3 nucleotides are TGTACCAGCAGGTTAAGGGGGGATGGACCTGAAAAACTGTTTTTT. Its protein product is CTSRLRGDGPEKLFF.

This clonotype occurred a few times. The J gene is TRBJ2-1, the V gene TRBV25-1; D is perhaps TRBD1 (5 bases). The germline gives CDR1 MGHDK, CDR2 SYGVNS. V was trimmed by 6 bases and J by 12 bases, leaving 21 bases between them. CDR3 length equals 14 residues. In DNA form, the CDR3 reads TGTGCCAGCAGGAAAAGACAGAGCACAGATACGCAGTTCTTC. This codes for CASRKRQSTDTQFF.

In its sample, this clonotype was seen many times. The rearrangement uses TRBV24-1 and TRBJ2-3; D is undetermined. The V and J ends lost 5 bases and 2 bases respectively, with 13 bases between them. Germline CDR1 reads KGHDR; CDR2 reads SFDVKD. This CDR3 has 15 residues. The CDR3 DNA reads TGTGCCACCAGTGCCCGCTCAGGCATCACAGATACGCAGTATTTT. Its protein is CATSARSGITDTQYF.

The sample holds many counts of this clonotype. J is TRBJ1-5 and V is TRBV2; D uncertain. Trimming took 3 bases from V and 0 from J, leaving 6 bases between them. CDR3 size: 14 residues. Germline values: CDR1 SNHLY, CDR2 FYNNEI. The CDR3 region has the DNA TGTGCCAGCAGTGAGGTATTTAGCAATCAGCCCCAGCATTTT. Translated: CASSEVFSNQPQHF.

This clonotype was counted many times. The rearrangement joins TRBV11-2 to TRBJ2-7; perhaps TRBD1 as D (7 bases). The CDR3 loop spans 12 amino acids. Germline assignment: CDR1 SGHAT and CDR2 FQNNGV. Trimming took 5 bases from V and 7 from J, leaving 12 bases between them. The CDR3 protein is CASSVQGGEQYV. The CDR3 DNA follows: TGTGCCAGCAGCGTCCAGGGGGGAGAGCAGTACGTC.

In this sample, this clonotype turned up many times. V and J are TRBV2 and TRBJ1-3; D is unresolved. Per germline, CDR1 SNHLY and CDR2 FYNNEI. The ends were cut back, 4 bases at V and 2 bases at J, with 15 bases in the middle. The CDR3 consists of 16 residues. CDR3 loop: CASSARFLATGNTIYF. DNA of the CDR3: TGTGCCAGCAGTGCTCGGTTTTTAGCGACTGGAAACACCATATATTTT.